This TCR beta chain was captured in a study of PD-L1 blockade in urothelial cancer. The sample's time point: peripheral blood 6 weeks after treatment start. V lost 4 bases, J lost 5 bases, and 8 bases stayed unmatched. The CDR3 has 15 amino acids. CDR1 is MGHDK, CDR2 SYGVNS, per germline. Libraries were prepared by immunoSEQ multiplex PCR; TCRdb keeps only in-frame clonotypes and omits some of them. The repertoire holds roughly 45,000 clones, with about four fifths as singletons. The sequencing here drew on PBMCs, taken around atezolizumab (anti-PD-L1) treatment. The gene calls are TRBV25-1 and TRBJ2-5, with 9 nucleotides matching TRBD1. The receptor was derived from a man in his 60s with urothelial cancer. This chain's CDR3 is CASSVRDRDSETQYF. CDR3 in DNA: TGTGCCAGCAGTGTAAGGGACAGGGATTCGGAGACCCAGTACTTC.